Shown below are 24 T cell receptor beta chains from a single sample sequenced in a study of cytomegalovirus exposure and HLA in healthy donors. The repertoire was sequenced with immunoSEQ multiplex PCR; TCRdb's copy has only in-frame clones and lacks some. The table records 280,000 or so clones, approximately 87% of them present only once. The sequencing sample was made of PBMCs. The receptor set was obtained from a young woman in good health and CMV-seronegative.

The chain employs TRBV28 and TRBJ2-7, with D possibly TRBD1 on 6 matching bases. CDR3 size: 13 residues. V dropped 8 bases and J dropped 7 bases, with 18 bases sitting between them. CDR1 MDHEN and CDR2 SYDVKM come from the germline V gene. The CDR3 reads CASYRTDSIEQYF. In nucleotides, the CDR3 is TGTGCCAGCTATAGGACAGATTCAATTGAGCAGTACTTC.

This clone was recorded only once. The chain has TRBV6-1 and TRBJ2-7; the D gene is possibly TRBD1 (6 bases). V lost 7 bases and J lost 3, with 16 bases in between. The CDR3 contains 14 residues. Per the germline V gene, CDR1 is MNHNS and CDR2 is SASEGT. The CDR3 sequence: CASIGAGAIYEQYF. The DNA for the CDR3 is TGTGCCAGCATTGGAGCAGGGGCGATCTACGAGCAGTACTTC.

The chain has TRBV5-4 and TRBJ2-7; D call uncertain. From germline, CDR1 is SGHNT and CDR2 YYREEE (reference sequence). V shed 1 base and J shed 2 bases, with 10 bases lying between them. The CDR3 has 14 residues. CDR3 region: CASSLTATPYEQYF. The CDR3 DNA reads as TGTGCCAGCAGCTTGACAGCTACCCCCTACGAGCAGTACTTC.

The V call is TRBV28, the J call TRBJ2-1; 8 bases match TRBD2. There are 16 residues in the CDR3. CDR1 MDHEN and CDR2 SYDVKM come from the germline V gene. The V gene end was trimmed by 4 bases and the J gene end by 0 bases; junction bases not matched to a gene: 5. This CDR3 is CASSSIAGSSYNEQFF. For the CDR3, the DNA is TGTGCCAGCAGTTCTATAGCGGGGAGCTCCTACAATGAGCAGTTCTTC.

The chain recombines TRBV5-6 with TRBJ2-7, with D possibly being TRBD1 (6 bases). V gave up 1 base and J gave up 6 bases, with 14 bases separating them. Germline V gives CDR1 SGHDT, CDR2 YYEEEE. The CDR3 has 14 residues. The CDR3: CASSLTGQTGEQYF. As DNA, the CDR3 is TGTGCCAGCAGCTTGACTGGACAGACTGGCGAGCAGTACTTC.

The chain employs TRBV5-1 and TRBJ2-3; TRBD1 aligns across 7 bases. The CDR3 extends over 15 amino acids. V shed 5 bases, J shed 2 bases, and the junction held 8 bases outside the gene matches. Germline V gene lookup returns CDR1 SGHRS and CDR2 YFSETQ. CDR3 residues: CASRLRDRPTDTQYF. CDR3 sequence (DNA): TGCGCCAGCAGACTCAGGGACAGACCCACAGATACGCAGTATTTT.

V usage is TRBV5-6 and J usage is TRBJ2-5; 7 nucleotides match TRBD2. J was trimmed by 3 bases and V by 7 bases; bases with no gene match: 15. This CDR3 spans 16 amino acids. Germline CDR1 reads SGHDT; CDR2 reads YYEEEE. For the CDR3, the DNA is TGTGCCAGCTCAGGATATAGAAGCGGGGTTAAAGAGACCCAGTACTTC. Translation gives CASSGYRSGVKETQYF.

The table lists this clone with many counts. V usage is TRBV19 and J usage is TRBJ2-7, with D possibly matching TRBD1 (6 bases). Germline V gene sequence: CDR1 LNHDA, CDR2 SQIVND (reference sequence). Trimming shortened V by 6 bases and J by 0 bases, and 12 bases separated the two germline ends. The CDR3 has 14 amino acids. The chain's CDR3 is CASRVRGSSYEQYF. DNA of the CDR3: TGTGCCAGTAGAGTAAGGGGGAGCTCCTACGAGCAGTACTTC.

This chain uses TRBV4-1 with TRBJ2-5, with 8 bases that match TRBD1. Looked up from germline, CDR1 is MGHRA and CDR2 is YSYEKL. Unmatched junction bases numbered 3, after V lost 0 bases and J lost 0 bases. The CDR3 covers 16 residues. This CDR3 is CASSQDRQGYQETQYF. DNA of the CDR3: TGCGCCAGCAGCCAAGATAGACAGGGGTACCAAGAGACCCAGTACTTC.

The chain uses TRBV10-3 and TRBJ1-4; D perhaps matches TRBD1 (5 bases). CDR1 and CDR2 from the germline V gene are ENHRY and SYGVKD. The CDR3 contains 16 residues. The V end was cut by 0 bases, the J end by 7 bases, with 15 bases between. CDR3: CAISESGGLSGEKLFF. The CDR3 DNA reads TGTGCCATCAGTGAGTCGGGGGGACTGTCGGGTGAAAAACTGTTTTTT.

The V gene is TRBV29-1, the J gene TRBJ1-3; TRBD1 matches 9 bases. The ends lost 2 bases at V and 0 bases at J; junction bases unmatched: 2. The CDR3 length is 15 residues. CDR1 and CDR2 from the germline V gene are SQVTM and ANQGSEA. This CDR3 reads CSVEKTGGSGNTIYF. Written as DNA, the CDR3 is TGCAGCGTTGAAAAGACAGGGGGCTCTGGAAACACCATATATTTT.

This clone was counted between two and nine times. J is TRBJ1-1 and V is TRBV2; D possibly corresponds to TRBD1 (5 bases). Germline V lookup: CDR1 SNHLY, CDR2 FYNNEI. This CDR3 contains 14 residues. V lost 6 bases and J 1 base, leaving 12 bases between the germline ends. DNA of the CDR3: TGTGCCAGCAGCTTCGGGGGATCGAACACTGAAGCTTTCTTT. It codes for CASSFGGSNTEAFF.

The gene calls are TRBV6-5 and TRBJ2-3; D uncertain. This CDR3 region has 14 residues. Trimming removed 6 bases at V and 0 bases at J, with 10 bases between. The germline gives CDR1 MNHEY, CDR2 SVGAGI. CDR3 coding DNA: TGTGCCAGCAGCCCCCGTTCTAGCACAGATACGCAGTATTTT. Protein product: CASSPRSSTDTQYF.

The chain uses TRBV5-4 and TRBJ1-1; no clear D. This CDR3 has 15 amino acids. CDR1 is SGHNT and CDR2 is YYREEE in the germline V gene (reference sequence). Trimming stripped 3 bases from V and 1 base from J, with 13 bases between. Here the CDR3 DNA reads TGTGCCAGCAGCTACCAGGTTCGTTCGAACACTGAAGCTTTCTTT. Encoded protein: CASSYQVRSNTEAFF.

This sequence joins TRBV28 and TRBJ2-7, with no clear D. With 5 bases removed from V and 1 base from J, the gap between germline ends came to 6 bases. In germline, CDR1 is MDHEN, CDR2 SYDVKM. This CDR3 comprises 12 residues. The CDR3 is CASSPVSYEQYF. CDR3 coding DNA: TGTGCCAGCAGTCCCGTGTCCTACGAGCAGTACTTC.

The J gene is TRBJ2-3, the V gene TRBV15, with 9 bases identical to TRBD2. Germline V CDR1 and CDR2: LNHNV, YYDKDF (reference sequence). V dropped 0 bases and J dropped 3; count of bases not matched to a gene: 4. There are 16 residues in the CDR3. In nucleotides, the CDR3 is TGTGCCACCAGCAGAGACGAAGCGGGAGGAACAGATACGCAGTATTTT. Translation gives CATSRDEAGGTDTQYF. Based on the CDR3 plus reference TRBV15 and TRBJ2-3, the full variable domain is DAMVIQNPRYQVTQFGKPVTLSCSQTLNHNVMYWYQQKSSQAPKLLFHYYDKDFNNEADTPDNFQSRRPNTSFCFLDIRSPGLGDTAMYLCATSRDEAGGTDTQYFGPGTRLTVL.

The chain carries TRBV27 and TRBJ2-7; D perhaps matches TRBD2 (6 bases). The germline gives CDR1 MNHEY, CDR2 SMNVEV (reference sequence). Trimming took off 6 bases at V and 2 bases at J, with 14 bases between the two ends. This CDR3 has 14 residues. The CDR3: CASSFGGLAYEQYF. The CDR3 coding sequence is TGTGCCAGCAGCTTTGGAGGGTTAGCCTACGAGCAGTACTTC.

Here the CDR3 reads CAITAGTGNTGELFF. The DNA for the CDR3 is TGTGCCATCACCGCCGGGACAGGGAACACCGGGGAGCTGTTTTTT. V usage is TRBV28 and J usage is TRBJ2-2, with TRBD1 matching 8 bases. Germline CDR1 reads MDHEN; CDR2 reads SYDVKM. V was pared by 10 bases and J by 1 base, with 8 bases of the junction left unmatched. CDR3 size: 15 residues.

This clone was seen just once. The rearrangement joins TRBV15 to TRBJ1-6; TRBD1 matches 9 bases. CDR1 and CDR2 from the germline V gene are LNHNV and YYDKDF (reference sequence). The CDR3 runs 16 residues. V gave up 0 bases and J gave up 9 bases; unmatched junction bases: 6. The CDR3 here is CATSRDVGTGISPLHF. The CDR3 bases are TGTGCCACCAGCAGAGATGTAGGGACAGGGATTTCACCCCTCCACTTT.

The gene calls are TRBV27 and TRBJ2-7; 7 bases are a match to TRBD2. There are 17 residues in the CDR3. The V gene end was trimmed by 4 bases and the J gene end by 0 bases; junction bases not matched to a gene: 12. Germline CDR1 MNHEY, CDR2 SMNVEV (reference sequence). CDR3 loop: CASSSLPRAGISYEQYF. The CDR3 bases are TGTGCCAGCAGTTCCTTGCCTAGAGCGGGGATCTCCTACGAGCAGTACTTC.

V and J are TRBV19 and TRBJ2-7, with 7 bases aligning to TRBD1. This CDR3 contains 16 residues. Germline CDR1 is LNHDA and CDR2 is SQIVND (reference sequence). J lost 3 bases, V lost 3 bases, and 11 bases had no gene match. The CDR3 sequence: CASSISRQGLHYEQYF. The CDR3 DNA reads TGTGCCAGTAGTATCTCTAGACAGGGCCTCCACTACGAGCAGTACTTC.

The chain has TRBV2 and TRBJ1-4; 7 nucleotides line up with TRBD1. Germline V gene sequence: CDR1 SNHLY, CDR2 FYNNEI. CDR3 length: 13 amino acids. V lost 9 bases and J lost 5; bases outside the gene matches: 6. CDR3 nucleotide sequence: TGTGCCAGTAACAGGGGACGGAATGAAAAACTGTTTTTT. It codes for CASNRGRNEKLFF.

The chain recombines TRBV27 with TRBJ1-4; maybe TRBD1 (5 bases). Germline CDR1 MNHEY, CDR2 SMNVEV (reference sequence). Trimming shortened V by 5 bases and J by 5 bases, and 15 bases separated the two germline ends. CDR3 length: 15 amino acids. The CDR3 sequence is CASSRGGTGNEKLFF. The CDR3 nucleotides are TGTGCCAGCAGTCGAGGCGGGACGGGGAATGAAAAACTGTTTTTT.

The count of this clone is one. The chain uses TRBV19 and TRBJ1-5, with 7 nucleotides matching TRBD1. The germline CDR1 and CDR2 sequences are LNHDA and SQIVND (reference sequence). Trimming at V came to 4 bases and at J to 2 bases, leaving 2 bases not matched to a gene. This CDR3 has 14 amino acids. This CDR3 is CASSTGTGNQPQHF. CDR3 DNA sequence: TGTGCCAGTAGTACGGGGACAGGCAATCAGCCCCAGCATTTT.